This entry lists 10 T cell receptor beta chains sequenced from one sample in a study of T cells in Graves' hyperthyroidism and ophthalmopathy. Amplification of TCR beta CDR3 regions used RNA as the template. First-round RT-PCR of the TCR CDR3 relied on the HTBI primer set. TCRdb fed the multiplex PCR reads into MiXCR, producing one record per CDR3 protein. The table includes hundreds of thousands of distinct CDR3 sequences, 40% to 55% detected once. Material: peripheral blood or thyroid tissue (not recorded which). The receptors were gathered from an adult man with Graves' disease, either hyperthyroidism or ophthalmopathy (not recorded which).

This clonotype was observed many times. This sequence joins TRBV7-8 and TRBJ1-2, with D perhaps matching TRBD1 (6 bases). The CDR3 has 15 residues. Germline V gene sequence: CDR1 SGHVS, CDR2 FQNEAQ. V lost 7 bases, J lost 8 bases, and 23 bases lay in between. The CDR3 bases are TGTGCCAGCACCCCAACAGGGTTTTCAGGGAGCGGCTACACCTTC. It yields the protein CASTPTGFSGSGYTF.

The chain employs TRBV2 and TRBJ2-2; 8 nucleotides match TRBD1. The germline CDR1 and CDR2 sequences are SNHLY and FYNNEI. The CDR3 is 15 amino acids. V trimming: 7 bases; J trimming: 6 bases; junction bases outside the gene matches: 10. The CDR3 spells CASIKDRVMAGELFF. The CDR3, as DNA: TGTGCCAGCATTAAGGACAGGGTTATGGCCGGGGAGCTGTTTTTT.

The count of this clonotype is one. V gene TRBV29-1 combines with J gene TRBJ1-5; tentatively, D is TRBD1 (5 bases). CDR1 and CDR2 (germline): SQVTM, ANQGSEA. Trimming took 8 bases from V and 12 from J, leaving 14 bases between them. CDR3 size: 10 residues. This CDR3 is CSTDGADQHF. The CDR3 coding sequence is TGCAGCACTGACGGGGCGGACCAGCATTTT.

This clonotype has just one count. The CDR3 protein is CASKERGPNYGYTF. The CDR3 DNA reads as TGTGCCAGCAAGGAAAGGGGGCCTAACTATGGCTACACCTTC. J is TRBJ1-2 and V is TRBV7-4; 7 positions agree with TRBD1. This CDR3 is built from 14 residues. Germline CDR1 reads SGHVT; CDR2 reads SQSDAQ. Trimming took 7 bases from V and 0 from J; bases not matched to a gene: 5.

The rearrangement uses TRBV7-8 and TRBJ2-2; 8 nucleotides line up with TRBD2. The V and J ends lost 8 bases and 2 bases, in that order; junction bases with no gene match: 4. The germline V gene has CDR1 SGHVS and CDR2 FQNEAQ. The CDR3 contains 14 residues. The CDR3 is CASRREGNTGELFF. The DNA for the CDR3 is TGTGCCAGCCGCCGGGAGGGAAACACCGGGGAGCTGTTTTTT.

There are many counts of this clonotype. The chain joins TRBV14 to TRBJ1-2; D is unresolved. The CDR3 sequence is 14 residues long. The germline V and J ends were trimmed by 0 bases and 4 bases, with 9 bases remaining between them. Germline assignment: CDR1 SGHDN and CDR2 FVKESK. CDR3 nucleotide sequence: TGTGCCAGCAGCCAAGAATCGCGACTCTATGGCTACACCTTC. This codes for CASSQESRLYGYTF.

This clonotype was detected ten times or more. DNA for the CDR3: TGTGCCACCAGCAGAAGGACAGACACTGAAGCTTTCTTT. Its translation is CATSRRTDTEAFF. The chain uses TRBV15 and TRBJ1-1; tentative D call: TRBD1 (6 bases). Germline V gene lookup returns CDR1 LNHNV and CDR2 YYDKDF (reference sequence). This CDR3 is 13 amino acids long. The V end lost 2 bases, the J end lost 3 bases, and 7 bases lay between the germline ends.

The CDR3 sequence: CSRQGTPSYTF. In DNA, the CDR3 is TGCAGCAGACAGGGAACTCCTTCGTACACCTTC. The chain recombines TRBV29-1 with TRBJ1-2, with 7 bases fitting TRBD1. CDR3 length: 11 amino acids. Germline assignment: CDR1 SQVTM and CDR2 ANQGSEA. J gave up 11 bases and V 8 bases, and 11 bases lay outside the gene matches.

This clonotype was seen ten or more times. The CDR3 nucleotides are TGTGCCAGCAGGATGTCTCCGGAGACCCAGTACTTC. As protein: CASRMSPETQYF. V gene TRBV6-5 combines with J gene TRBJ2-5; no definite D call. V was pared by 6 bases and J by 5 bases, with 10 bases between. CDR1 is MNHEY, CDR2 SVGAGI, per germline. The CDR3 has 12 amino acids.

This clonotype has more than one count but fewer than ten. The gene calls are TRBV29-1 and TRBJ1-1; tentative D call: TRBD1 (6 bases). The CDR3 spans 13 residues. With 8 bases removed from V and 3 bases from J, the gap between germline ends came to 16 bases. Germline assignment: CDR1 SQVTM and CDR2 ANQGSEA. This chain's CDR3 is CSSPGGRDTEAFF. The CDR3 DNA follows: TGCAGCTCCCCCGGGGGGCGGGACACTGAAGCTTTCTTT.